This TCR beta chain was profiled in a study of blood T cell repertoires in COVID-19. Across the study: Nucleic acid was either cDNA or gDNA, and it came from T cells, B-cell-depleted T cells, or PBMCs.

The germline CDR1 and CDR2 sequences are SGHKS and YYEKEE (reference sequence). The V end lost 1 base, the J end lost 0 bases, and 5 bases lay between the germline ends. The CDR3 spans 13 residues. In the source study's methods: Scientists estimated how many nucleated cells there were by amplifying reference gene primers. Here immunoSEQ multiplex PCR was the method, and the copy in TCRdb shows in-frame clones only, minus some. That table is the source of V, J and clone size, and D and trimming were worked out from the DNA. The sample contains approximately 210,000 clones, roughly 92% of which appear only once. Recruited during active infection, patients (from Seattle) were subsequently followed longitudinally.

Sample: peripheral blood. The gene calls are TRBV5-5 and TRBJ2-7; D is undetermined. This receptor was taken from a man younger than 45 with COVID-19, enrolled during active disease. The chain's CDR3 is CASSLPSSYEQYF. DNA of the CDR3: TGTGCCAGCAGCTTGCCCAGCTCCTACGAGCAGTACTTC. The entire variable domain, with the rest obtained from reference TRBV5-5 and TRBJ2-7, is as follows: DAGVTQSPTHLIKTRGQQVTLRCSPISGHKSVSWYQQVLGQGPQFIFQYYEKEERGRGNFPDRFSARQFPNYSSELNVNALLLGDSALYLCASSLPSSYEQYFGPGTRLTVT.